Listed below are T cell receptor beta chains from one sample, sequenced in a study of blood T cells in healthy people across ages. TCRdb called the 5' RACE reads again in MiXCR, with one record for every CDR3 protein. This sample has 1.4 million to 1.5 million distinct CDR3 sequences, with 42% found just once. The sequenced material came from blood. The source is a woman between 18 and 30 years old in good health. CDR3s include the opening cysteine and the closing phenylalanine or tryptophan. The D gene is left open where the match is weak. The size entry is marked missing in some rows and otherwise reads once, few, many or a size class.

length: 15; size: few; V: TRBV10-3; D: NA; J: TRBJ2-7; DNA: TGTGCCATCAGTGCCCTCGACCAGGGAACCTACGAGCAGTACTTC; CDR3: CAISALDQGTYEQYF
length: 15; size: NA; V: TRBV27; D: TRBD1; J: TRBJ1-2; DNA: TGTGCCAGCAGCCCCCGGGACAGGGGAACTGGTGGCTACACCTTC; CDR3: CASSPRDRGTGGYTF
length: 13; size: NA; V: TRBV24-1; D: NA; J: TRBJ2-1; DNA: TGTGCCACCAGTGACGGGTTCAGGCCGGAGCAGTTCTTC; CDR3: CATSDGFRPEQFF
length: 16; size: few; V: TRBV20-1; D: TRBD2; J: TRBJ2-5; DNA: TGCAGTGCTAGAGATCCGACGGCGGGGGGGCAAGAGACCCAGTACTTC; CDR3: CSARDPTAGGQETQYF
length: 13; size: few; V: TRBV28; D: NA; J: TRBJ2-7; DNA: TGTGCCAGCAGTTGGCACAACTCCTACGAGCAGTACTTC; CDR3: CASSWHNSYEQYF
length: 14; size: NA; V: TRBV6-1; D: TRBD2; J: TRBJ2-5; DNA: TGTGCCAGCAGTAGCGGGAGTAGATGGCGTGAGCGGTACTTC; CDR3: CASSSGSRWRERYF
length: 14; size: few; V: TRBV4-1; D: NA; J: TRBJ2-2; DNA: TGCGCCAGCAGCCAAGTCGGCTCCACCGGGGAGCTGTTTTTT; CDR3: CASSQVGSTGELFF
length: 13; size: few; V: TRBV2; D: NA; J: TRBJ2-1; DNA: TGTGCCAGCGTGCTAAACTCCTACAATGAGCAGTTCTTC; CDR3: CASVLNSYNEQFF
length: 15; size: few; V: TRBV20-1; D: NA; J: TRBJ2-1; DNA: TGCAGTGCTGTGACCGGCGGACTACCGTTGGTTGAGCAGTTCTTC; CDR3: CSAVTGGLPLVEQFF
length: 12; size: NA; V: TRBV28; D: NA; J: TRBJ2-7; DNA: TGTGCCAGCAGGGGGCGCATCTACGAGCAGTACTTC; CDR3: CASRGRIYEQYF
length: 15; size: few; V: TRBV6-5; D: NA; J: TRBJ2-3; DNA: TGTGCCAGCAGCACCTCGGGGGCCCCCACAGATACGCAGTATTTT; CDR3: CASSTSGAPTDTQYF
length: 15; size: few; V: TRBV5-1; D: TRBD1; J: TRBJ2-7; DNA: TGCGCCAGCAGCCGAATGGACAGGATAACCTACGAGCAGTACTTC; CDR3: CASSRMDRITYEQYF
length: 12; size: NA; V: TRBV2; D: NA; J: TRBJ2-1; DNA: TGTGCCAGCATCCTCAGGATAGATGAGCAGTTCTTC; CDR3: CASILRIDEQFF
length: 18; size: NA; V: TRBV11-2; D: NA; J: TRBJ1-3; DNA: TGTGCCAGCAGCTCACCGGAAAGGGGGAATATCCCCGGAAACACCATATATTTT; CDR3: CASSSPERGNIPGNTIYF
length: 18; size: NA; V: TRBV4-1; D: NA; J: TRBJ2-1; DNA: TGCGCCAGCAGCCATAGAGCTGCTGGCACCGGCCTCTACAATGAGCAGTTCTTC; CDR3: CASSHRAAGTGLYNEQFF
length: 14; size: NA; V: TRBV27; D: NA; J: TRBJ2-1; DNA: TGTGCCAGCAGAACAGGGATTTCTTACAATGAGCAGTTCTTC; CDR3: CASRTGISYNEQFF
length: 15; size: NA; V: TRBV4-1; D: TRBD2; J: TRBJ2-4; DNA: TGCGCCAGCGGCCTTGCGGGGGGGTCCCAAAACATTCAGTACTTC; CDR3: CASGLAGGSQNIQYF
length: 15; size: NA; V: TRBV20-1; D: TRBD2; J: TRBJ2-5; DNA: TGCAGTGCTAGAGCTGGCGGGAGAGGACAAGAGACCCAGTACTTC; CDR3: CSARAGGRGQETQYF
length: 18; size: NA; V: TRBV2; D: TRBD2; J: TRBJ2-4; DNA: TGTGCCCAACCGGGACTAGCGGGGGACCTATTAGCCAAAAACATTCAGTACTTC; CDR3: CAQPGLAGDLLAKNIQYF
length: 15; size: few; V: TRBV6-1; D: TRBD1; J: TRBJ2-7; DNA: TGTGCCAGCAGTCAATCCCGGGACAGGGTCTACGAGCAGTACTTC; CDR3: CASSQSRDRVYEQYF
length: 14; size: NA; V: TRBV3-1; D: NA; J: TRBJ1-5; DNA: TGTGCCAGCAGCCAAGATCGGGCTATTCAGCCCCAGCATTTT; CDR3: CASSQDRAIQPQHF
length: 17; size: NA; V: TRBV6-5; D: TRBD2; J: TRBJ2-1; DNA: TGTGCCAGCAGTTACTCGGGACTAGCGGGGGGTAACAATGAGCAGTTCTTC; CDR3: CASSYSGLAGGNNEQFF
length: 15; size: NA; V: TRBV20-1; D: NA; J: TRBJ1-5; DNA: TGCAGTGCTCCAACGGTGCGGGGGTCGTGGCAGCCCCAGCATTTT; CDR3: CSAPTVRGSWQPQHF
length: 15; size: NA; V: TRBV5-5; D: NA; J: TRBJ1-2; DNA: TGTGCCAGCAGCTTGGCCAGTGTGGCGGGTTATGGCTACACCTTC; CDR3: CASSLASVAGYGYTF
length: 14; size: NA; V: TRBV20-1; D: TRBD1; J: TRBJ1-5; DNA: TGCAGTGCTAGAGCAGACAGGGATCACCAGCCCCAGCATTTT; CDR3: CSARADRDHQPQHF
length: 16; size: NA; V: TRBV12-3/TRBV12-4; D: NA; J: TRBJ1-5; DNA: TGTGCCAGCAGTTCCCTTGGTGGGTATAGCAATCAGCCCCAGCATTTT; CDR3: CASSSLGGYSNQPQHF
length: 12; size: few; V: TRBV20-1; D: TRBD1; J: TRBJ1-2; DNA: TGCAGTGCTAGTGGGGACAGATATGGCTACACCTTC; CDR3: CSASGDRYGYTF
length: 14; size: NA; V: TRBV6-5; D: TRBD1; J: TRBJ1-2; DNA: TGTGCCAGCAGTGTAGACAGGGCTAGCTATGGCTACACCTTC; CDR3: CASSVDRASYGYTF
length: 14; size: NA; V: TRBV5-1; D: TRBD2; J: TRBJ2-1; DNA: TGTGCCAGCAGTGGCGGGGGGACCTACAATGAGCAGTTCTTC; CDR3: CASSGGGTYNEQFF
length: 14; size: few; V: TRBV29-1; D: TRBD1; J: TRBJ1-2; DNA: TGCAGCGTTGTCCCGGGACAGGGAAAGAATGGCTACACCTTC; CDR3: CSVVPGQGKNGYTF
length: 16; size: NA; V: TRBV5-1; D: TRBD2; J: TRBJ2-1; DNA: TGCGCCGGCAGCTTGCACACTAGCGGCACCTACAATGAGCAGTTCTTC; CDR3: CAGSLHTSGTYNEQFF
length: 16; size: many; V: TRBV4-1; D: TRBD2; J: TRBJ2-1; DNA: TGCGCCAGCAGCCGAATAGCGGGAGACTACTACAATGAGCAGTTCTTC; CDR3: CASSRIAGDYYNEQFF
length: 15; size: NA; V: TRBV6-5; D: NA; J: TRBJ2-7; DNA: TGTGCCAGCAGCCCACGGGGTACCCCCCCCTACGAGCAGTACTTC; CDR3: CASSPRGTPPYEQYF
length: 15; size: NA; V: TRBV29-1; D: TRBD2; J: TRBJ2-5; DNA: TGCAGCGTTGTCCTACTAGCGGGAGTTCGGGGGACCCAGTACTTC; CDR3: CSVVLLAGVRGTQYF
length: 15; size: few; V: TRBV7-2; D: NA; J: TRBJ2-5; DNA: TGTGCCAGCAGCTTTGGACAGAGTTACCAAGAGACCCAGTACTTC; CDR3: CASSFGQSYQETQYF
length: 17; size: few; V: TRBV6-1; D: NA; J: TRBJ2-1; DNA: TGTGCCAGCAGTCTCGTTGGAGAGCTCAGCTCCTACAATGAGCAGTTCTTC; CDR3: CASSLVGELSSYNEQFF
length: 12; size: NA; V: TRBV6-2/TRBV6-3; D: NA; J: TRBJ2-7; DNA: TGTGCCAGCGGTTACCTACAGTACGAGCAGTACTTC; CDR3: CASGYLQYEQYF
length: 14; size: NA; V: TRBV20-1; D: NA; J: TRBJ2-7; DNA: TGCAGTGCTAGAGGGAGTAACTCCTACAATGAGCAGTACTTC; CDR3: CSARGSNSYNEQYF
length: 15; size: NA; V: TRBV4-1; D: NA; J: TRBJ1-1; DNA: TGCGCCAGCAGCCGCGTCGGGGGCTCTGCCGGTGAAGCTTTCTTT; CDR3: CASSRVGGSAGEAFF
length: 13; size: NA; V: TRBV29-1; D: NA; J: TRBJ2-3; DNA: TGCAGCGTTGTGGGGACGTTAGCAGATACGCAGTATTTT; CDR3: CSVVGTLADTQYF
length: 13; size: NA; V: TRBV28; D: NA; J: TRBJ2-7; DNA: TGTGCCAGCAGTTTTGGTATAACCTACGAGCAGTACTTC; CDR3: CASSFGITYEQYF
length: 15; size: few; V: TRBV20-1; D: TRBD2; J: TRBJ2-5; DNA: TGCAGTGCTTCGACGAGCGGGAGGGCCTTGAAGACCCAGTACTTC; CDR3: CSASTSGRALKTQYF
length: 16; size: NA; V: TRBV4-2; D: NA; J: TRBJ2-1; DNA: TGTGCCAGCAGCCAAGATAGGGCTAGAGAATACAATGAGCAGTTCTTC; CDR3: CASSQDRAREYNEQFF
length: 17; size: NA; V: TRBV27; D: TRBD2; J: TRBJ2-5; DNA: TGTGCCAGCAGCTTAGTGTGGCGGGAGACTTCCTACAATGAGCAGTACTTC; CDR3: CASSLVWRETSYNEQYF
length: 18; size: NA; V: TRBV6-5; D: TRBD1; J: TRBJ1-1; DNA: TGTGCCAGCAGTTACTCGCCCAAGCAGGGGGTCCTCAACACTGAAGCTTTCTTT; CDR3: CASSYSPKQGVLNTEAFF
length: 15; size: NA; V: TRBV11-2; D: TRBD2; J: TRBJ2-7; DNA: TGTGCCAGCAGCTCCGGGACTAGCGTCTACAATGAGCAGTACTTC; CDR3: CASSSGTSVYNEQYF
length: 15; size: NA; V: TRBV20-1; D: NA; J: TRBJ2-5; DNA: TGCAGTGCTAGAGTCGGTCGACAACTCCAAGAGACCCAGTACTTC; CDR3: CSARVGRQLQETQYF
length: 15; size: few; V: TRBV9; D: TRBD1; J: TRBJ1-2; DNA: TGTGCCAGCAGCGTGCGACAGGGGTCTAACTATGGCTACACCTTC; CDR3: CASSVRQGSNYGYTF
length: 15; size: NA; V: TRBV20-1; D: NA; J: TRBJ2-1; DNA: TGCAGTGCTCCCCTCGCGGCTAGTACCTACAATGAGCAGTTCTTC; CDR3: CSAPLAASTYNEQFF
length: 16; size: NA; V: TRBV12-3/TRBV12-4; D: TRBD1; J: TRBJ1-4; DNA: TGTGCCAGCAGCATACTTCAGGCAGGGGGTGGAGAAAAACTGTTTTTT; CDR3: CASSILQAGGGEKLFF
length: 13; size: few; V: TRBV3-1; D: NA; J: TRBJ2-7; DNA: TGTGCCAGCAGCCAGGAACCTAACAATGAGCAGTACTTC; CDR3: CASSQEPNNEQYF
length: 18; size: NA; V: TRBV6-4; D: TRBD2; J: TRBJ2-3; DNA: TGTGCCAGCAGTCCGACACCCGGGGTAGCGGGAGAACCAGATACGCAGTATTTT; CDR3: CASSPTPGVAGEPDTQYF
length: 15; size: many; V: TRBV12-3/TRBV12-4; D: NA; J: TRBJ2-2; DNA: TGTGCCAGCAGTTTTTCACAGGGTACCACCGGGGAGCTGTTTTTT; CDR3: CASSFSQGTTGELFF